Presented here are 7 T cell receptor beta chains from one specimen sequenced in a study of blood T cell repertoires in COVID-19. TCRdb keeps only in-frame clones here, not all; method: immunoSEQ multiplex PCR. The table shows about 140,000 clones, with approximately 84% occurring only once. Material: PBMCs or T cells enriched from blood (not recorded which). Receptor source: a woman aged 45-65 years with acute COVID-19.

The table lists this clone with a few counts. V gene TRBV27 combines with J gene TRBJ2-2; 12 bases match TRBD2. Germline CDR1 and CDR2: MNHEY and SMNVEV (reference sequence). Germline trimming cut 8 bases from V and 4 bases from J; bases unmatched to any gene: 5. CDR3 length: 15 residues. The CDR3 region has the DNA TGTGCCAGCGGACTAGCGGGATGGTCCACCGGGGAGCTGTTTTTT. As protein: CASGLAGWSTGELFF.

The chain has TRBV2 and TRBJ2-7; 7 positions match TRBD1. Germline CDR1 SNHLY, CDR2 FYNNEI. V trimming: 5 bases; J trimming: 0 bases; junction bases outside the gene matches: 7. The CDR3 is 15 amino acids. Here the CDR3 DNA reads TGTGCCAGCAGTTCAACAGGGGCCCTCTCCTACGAGCAGTACTTC. Protein sequence: CASSSTGALSYEQYF.

V usage is TRBV7-9 and J usage is TRBJ2-5; D perhaps matches TRBD2 (6 bases). Germline CDR1 SEHNR, CDR2 FQNEAQ (reference sequence). CDR3 size: 14 residues. The V and J ends lost 5 bases and 5 bases respectively, with 15 bases between them. The CDR3: CASSPRLGRETQYF. Written as DNA, the CDR3 is TGTGCCAGCAGCCCAAGACTAGGGCGGGAGACCCAGTACTTC.

V and J are TRBV4-1 and TRBJ1-2, with TRBD1 as a possible D gene (5 bases). V lost 0 bases and J lost 4, with 24 bases in between. This CDR3 is built from 19 residues. Germline V CDR1 and CDR2: MGHRA, YSYEKL. The CDR3 DNA reads TGCGCCAGCAGCCAAGAGCAAATCGGGAGGGACGTTGGGGGCTATGGCTACACCTTC. Protein sequence: CASSQEQIGRDVGGYGYTF.

This clone was counted between two and nine times. V usage is TRBV7-9 and J usage is TRBJ1-5; possibly TRBD1 for D (5 bases). The CDR3 has 15 amino acids. The V end was cut by 1 base, the J end by 2 bases, with 9 bases between. CDR1 SEHNR and CDR2 FQNEAQ come from the germline V gene (reference sequence). The CDR3 loop is CASSLGQTGNQPQHF. Written as DNA, the CDR3 is TGTGCCAGCAGCTTAGGGCAGACAGGCAATCAGCCCCAGCATTTT.

The chain recombines TRBV7-9 with TRBJ2-5; TRBD2 agrees at 7 bases. The CDR3 consists of 16 residues. Per the germline V gene, CDR1 is SEHNR and CDR2 is FQNEAQ (reference sequence). The J segment lost 4 bases and the V segment lost 1 base, leaving 9 bases of the junction unmatched. The CDR3, as DNA: TGTGCCAGCAGCTTAGGGTCGGGAGGTCTTCGAGAGACCCAGTACTTC. It encodes CASSLGSGGLRETQYF.

The rearrangement joins TRBV28 to TRBJ1-3; 7 bases are shared with TRBD1. CDR1 and CDR2 (germline): MDHEN, SYDVKM. The trim removed 10 bases at V and 8 bases at J, leaving 11 bases unmatched. The CDR3 runs to 13 residues. The CDR3: CATIRRGLYTIYF. CDR3 DNA: TGTGCCACCATTCGGAGGGGGCTATACACCATATATTTT.